Sequencing of this T cell receptor beta chain was carried out in a study of blood T cell repertoires in COVID-19 (dated by TCRdb to 2018 to 2021). Background for the entire study: The collaborator samples originated in the United States, Italy and Spain and spanned the acute and convalescent phases of COVID-19. The material from the prospective study consisted of cDNA or gDNA derived from T cells, B-cell-depleted T cells, or PBMCs. The dataset comprised deeply sampled blood TCRbeta repertoires from subjects exposed to, actively infected with, or recovered from COVID-19. The repertoires were released in a freely available public database intended as a resource for research on the immune response to SARS-CoV-2. Samples came from the ongoing ImmuneRACE study (first 160 participants) plus 1,254 subjects from 6 global collaborators. The sample metadata nearly always contained a de-identified subject ID, COVID-19 status, age in years and sex. Where available, HLA class I and class II types were taken from metadata supplied by the sample provider and were not determined by assay-based typing. What the study reported, not specific to this receptor: How much clinical and demographic metadata was included differed by source and by participant, and the metadata was provided uncurated.

TCRbeta CDR3 regions were amplified from genomic DNA by means of the immunoSEQ Assay, a bias-controlled multiplex PCR. The original methods were these. The number of nucleated cells in each sample was estimated by amplification of reference gene primers within the assay. Sequence reads were collapsed and filtered to measure the absolute abundance of every unique TCRbeta CDR3 rearrangement. Productive Simpson clonality was computed per sample as the square root of Simpson's diversity index over productive rearrangements. TCRdb's version of the immuneACCESS table is confined to in-frame rearrangements and falls short of the full clone set. An unresolved V gene accounts for under half of the shortfall where checked; the remainder is of unknown origin. That table furnishes V, J and clone size, whereas the DNA furnished D and trimming. The sample contains under 250,000 clones, 70% to 85% of them found a single time. The top ten clones comprise roughly 1.8% of the sample.

About this clone: Its antigen target is currently unknown. One base away there is no much larger clone; base qualities are not given.

In the prospective study, participants were about 18 to 95 years old, resided in about two dozen geographic areas of the United States, and were enrolled through a virtual design. In the prospective study, cohorts were assigned on the basis of participant-reported clinical history obtained from a screening survey and a study questionnaire. Recovered participants in ImmuneRACE Cohort 3 were defined as having two consecutive negative NP/OP PCR tests, clearance from a healthcare professional, or resolution of symptoms. In the prospective study, whole blood, serum and a nasopharyngeal or oropharyngeal swab were collected from each participant by mobile phlebotomists. Participants in the prospective study had the option to provide additional blood draws and questionnaires over a 2-month period. Prospective study blood samples were shipped either frozen or at room temperature before DNA extraction. This TCR derives from a man aged 55 to 70 who had recovered from COVID-19. Sequencing was performed on PBMCs or T cells enriched from blood (not recorded which).

The bases are TGTGCCAGCAGCTTATCCCTCGGAGAAAAAGAGACCCAGTACTTC. Its protein reads: CASSLSLGEKETQYF. This chain is built from TRBV7-9 and TRBJ2-5; the D gene lacks a confident call. Reading the germline V gene (reference sequence) gives CDR1 SEHNR and CDR2 FQNEAQ. Including the terminal cysteine and phenylalanine, the CDR3 comprises 15 residues. Only the CDR3 DNA is retained, 45 bases long and in frame from the first base. V drops 2 bases and J drops 3 bases, leaving 13 bases in between.